These 24 T cell receptor beta chains originate from one sample sequenced in a study of tumour-infiltrating T cells in Burkitt lymphoma. Assay: immunoSEQ multiplex PCR; the TCRdb copy retains only in-frame clones and omits some. The sample holds about 14,000 clones, about 30% seen once. What was sequenced was tumor tissue. These receptors were obtained from a human donor with diffuse large B-cell lymphoma.

This clone was counted a few times. CDR3 sequence: CASSEAEKNYGYTF. For the CDR3, the DNA is TGTGCCAGCAGTGAAGCTGAAAAAAACTATGGCTACACCTTC. The J gene is TRBJ1-2, the V gene TRBV6-1; D unclear. Trimming took off 0 bases at V and 2 bases at J, with 7 bases between the two ends. The CDR3 contains 14 residues. Germline loops: CDR1 MNHNS, CDR2 SASEGT.

This clone is deemed medium-sized. The chain carries TRBV6-5 and TRBJ1-5, with D tentatively TRBD1 (6 bases). The germline V gene encodes CDR1 MNHEY and CDR2 SVGAGI. This CDR3 contains 13 residues. V lost 5 bases to trimming and J lost 4 bases, with 9 bases between them. CDR3 in DNA: TGTGCCAGCAGTAGGACAGCTAATCAGCCCCAGCATTTT. It is translated as CASSRTANQPQHF.

This clone was counted only a few times. The chain carries TRBV9 and TRBJ1-5, with unresolved D. The V end was cut by 0 bases, the J end by 6 bases, with 13 bases between. The CDR3 totals 15 residues. In germline, CDR1 is SGDLS, CDR2 YYNGEE. CDR3: CASSVGSSIFQPQHF. The CDR3 region has the DNA TGTGCCAGCAGCGTAGGTAGCAGTATATTTCAGCCCCAGCATTTT.

The CDR3 loop reads CASSQLAGAETQYF. The CDR3 DNA reads as TGTGCCAGCAGCCAACTAGCGGGAGCCGAGACCCAGTACTTC. V and J are TRBV14 and TRBJ2-5; 10 positions agree with TRBD2. Germline lookup yields CDR1 SGHDN and CDR2 FVKESK. J was trimmed by 5 bases and V by 2 bases; bases with no gene match: 2. This CDR3 has 14 residues.

This clone was found a few times. V gene TRBV7-9 combines with J gene TRBJ1-5; maybe TRBD1 (5 bases). The CDR3 is 12 amino acids. Germline V gene data show CDR1 as SEHNR and CDR2 as FQNEAQ (reference sequence). Trimming stripped 5 bases from V and 11 bases from J, with 13 bases between. The CDR3 loop reads CASSLGELAQHF. The CDR3 DNA is TGTGCCAGCAGCCTAGGGGAGTTGGCCCAGCATTTT.

Notes on this clone: The junction departs from the called germline gene at one end, perhaps through a read error. The chain recombines TRBV7-7 with TRBJ2-7, with D possibly matching TRBD2 (5 bases). The germline gives CDR1 SSHAT, CDR2 FNYEAQ (reference sequence). This CDR3 spans 15 amino acids. CDR3 in amino acids: CASSRTVAGRSEQYF. CDR3 bases: TGTGCTAGCAGTCGGACGGTTGCGGGTCGGTCCGAGCAGTACTTC.

This chain uses TRBV28 with TRBJ1-1; D remains unclear. The CDR3 covers 14 residues. V dropped 11 bases and J dropped 3 bases, with 19 bases sitting between them. Germline CDR1 reads MDHEN; CDR2 reads SYDVKM. The CDR3 region has the DNA TGTGCCGTTCCGAGAACCGCCTATGACACTGAAGCTTTCTTT. Protein product: CAVPRTAYDTEAFF. The variable domain in full, with the rest retrieved from reference TRBV28 and TRBJ1-1, is DVKVTQSSRYLVKRTGEKVFLECVQDMDHENMFWYRQDPGLGLRLIYFSYDVKMKEKGDIPEGYSVSREKKERFSLILESASTNQTSMYLCAVPRTAYDTEAFFGQGTRLTVV.

J is TRBJ2-5 and V is TRBV14; tentatively, D is TRBD1 or TRBD2 (5 bases each). CDR3 length equals 16 residues. Trimming cost V 1 base and J 2 bases, with 14 bases left between them. Germline CDR1 SGHDN, CDR2 FVKESK. CDR3 bases: TGTGCCAGCAGCCAAGTAGCGTACGAGGGGCAAGAGACCCAGTACTTC. Its translation is CASSQVAYEGQETQYF.

The table lists this clone with a few counts. V is TRBV2 and J is TRBJ2-2, with D uncertain. With 5 bases removed from V and 4 bases from J, the gap between germline ends came to 8 bases. Per the germline V gene, CDR1 is SNHLY and CDR2 is FYNNEI. There are 13 residues in the CDR3. The CDR3 protein is CASSPSSTGELFF. CDR3 nucleotide sequence: TGTGCCAGCAGTCCAAGCTCCACCGGGGAGCTGTTTTTT. The full variable domain, completed using reference TRBV2 and TRBJ2-2, is EPEVTQTPSHQVTQMGQEVILRCVPISNHLYFYWYRQILGQKVEFLVSFYNNEISEKSEIFDDQFSVERPDGSNFTLKIRSTKLEDSAMYFCASSPSSTGELFFGEGSRLTVL.

This chain links TRBV28 with TRBJ2-7; 10 bases align to TRBD2. This CDR3 is 16 amino acids long. The junction had 11 bases not matched to a gene; V was cut back by 5 bases and J by 4 bases. CDR1 MDHEN and CDR2 SYDVKM come from the germline V gene. This chain's CDR3 is CASSQALAGVGYEQYF. As DNA, the CDR3 is TGTGCCAGCAGTCAAGCTCTAGCGGGAGTGGGTTACGAGCAGTACTTC.

V gene TRBV19 combines with J gene TRBJ2-3; 8 bases are a match to TRBD1. Germline V gives CDR1 LNHDA, CDR2 SQIVND (reference sequence). The CDR3 contains 15 residues. V was clipped by 8 bases and J by 1 base; unmatched bases: 8. CDR3 amino acids: CASRETGVGTDTQYF. The DNA of the CDR3 is TGTGCCAGTCGCGAGACAGGGGTAGGCACAGATACGCAGTATTTT. Combining the CDR3 with reference TRBV19 and TRBJ2-3 gives the whole variable domain DGGITQSPKYLFRKEGQNVTLSCEQNLNHDAMYWYRQDPGQGLRLIYYSQIVNDFQKGDIAEGYSVSREKKESFPLTVTSAQKNPTAFYLCASRETGVGTDTQYFGPGTRLTVL.

By sample fraction, this clone is medium-sized. The gene calls are TRBV20-1 and TRBJ1-2; D call uncertain. V lost 3 bases and J 4 bases, leaving 6 bases between the germline ends. The CDR3 sequence is 11 residues long. CDR1 and CDR2 from the germline V gene are DFQATT and SNEGSKA (reference sequence). Here the CDR3 reads CSARTPYGYTF. The DNA for the CDR3 is TGCAGTGCTAGGACGCCCTATGGCTACACCTTC.

The sample holds a few counts of this clone. The gene calls are TRBV5-1 and TRBJ2-3; 10 bases line up with TRBD1. The CDR3 runs 13 residues. Unmatched junction bases numbered 3, after V lost 8 bases and J lost 3 bases. Germline V gene data show CDR1 as SGHRS and CDR2 as YFSETQ. The CDR3 DNA sequence: TGCGCCAGTAAGGGACAGGGGACAGATACGCAGTATTTT. This gives the protein CASKGQGTDTQYF.

The chain links TRBV9 to TRBJ1-1, with D unresolved. The V gene lost 4 bases and the J gene lost 4 bases, with 14 bases spanning the gap. This CDR3 spans 14 amino acids. Germline V gene data show CDR1 as SGDLS and CDR2 as YYNGEE. The CDR3 nucleotides read TGTGCCAGCAGCCCCCTGTCCGGGTCCACTGAAGCTTTCTTT. Residues: CASSPLSGSTEAFF.

This clone was picked up a small number of times. The chain employs TRBV19 and TRBJ2-2; D could derive from TRBD1 or TRBD2 (6 bases each). V was trimmed by 0 bases and J by 5 bases, leaving 19 bases between them. From germline, CDR1 is LNHDA and CDR2 SQIVND (reference sequence). CDR3 length: 18 residues. CDR3 nucleotides: TGTGCCAGTAGTATAGACCGACAGGTCCAACGGGGGACCGGGGAGCTGTTTTTT. It specifies CASSIDRQVQRGTGELFF. The variable domain in full, with the rest retrieved from reference TRBV19 and TRBJ2-2, is DGGITQSPKYLFRKEGQNVTLSCEQNLNHDAMYWYRQDPGQGLRLIYYSQIVNDFQKGDIAEGYSVSREKKESFPLTVTSAQKNPTAFYLCASSIDRQVQRGTGELFFGEGSRLTVL.

The V call is TRBV6-6, the J call TRBJ1-1; 9 bases map to TRBD1. The CDR3 is made up of 15 amino acids. Germline CDR1 MNHNY, CDR2 SVGAGI (reference sequence). V trimming: 2 bases; J trimming: 4 bases; junction bases outside the gene matches: 5. Here the CDR3 DNA reads TGTGCCAGCAGTTACACGGACAGGGGCAGCACTGAAGCTTTCTTT. Encoded protein: CASSYTDRGSTEAFF.

The chain couples TRBV5-1 to TRBJ2-6; D call uncertain. Germline V gene sequence: CDR1 SGHRS, CDR2 YFSETQ. V was pared by 0 bases and J by 2 bases, with 6 bases between. The CDR3 runs 15 residues. CDR3 region: CASSLDTPGANVLTF. The CDR3, as DNA: TGCGCCAGCAGCTTGGACACACCTGGGGCCAACGTCCTGACTTTC.

By share, this clone counts as medium-sized. In the same sample, other DNA sequences code for this CDR3. The chain uses TRBV7-2 and TRBJ1-1; D is unclear. The CDR3 is 13 amino acids. Germline V gene lookup returns CDR1 SGHTA and CDR2 FQGNSA. The V and J ends lost 5 bases and 1 base respectively, with 8 bases between them. CDR3 DNA: TGTGCCAGCAGCCTGGAGAGGAACACTGAAGCTTTCTTT. Its protein product is CASSLERNTEAFF.

In its sample, this clone was seen a few times. J is TRBJ2-1 and V is TRBV30; D not certain. Germline-derived CDR1 and CDR2 are GTSNPN and SVGIG (reference sequence). The length of the CDR3 is 11 residues. V shed 8 bases and J shed 6 bases, with 11 bases lying between them. The CDR3 DNA reads as TGTGCCGGAACCTCCCCCAATGAGCAGTTCTTC. This sequence encodes CAGTSPNEQFF.

The chain links TRBV18 to TRBJ2-2; TRBD1 agrees at 9 bases. CDR3 size: 14 residues. Looked up from germline, CDR1 is KGHSH and CDR2 is LQKENI. Trimming cost V 6 bases and J 5 bases; bases outside gene matches: 4. Here the CDR3 DNA reads TGTGCCAGCTCGGGACAGGGTGAAACCGGGGAGCTGTTTTTT. Translating it yields CASSGQGETGELFF.

This clone turned up a few times. J is TRBJ2-1 and V is TRBV7-3; 11 nucleotides agree with TRBD2. The CDR3 spans 18 residues. Germline CDR1 is SGHTA and CDR2 is FQGTGA. Germline trimming cut 5 bases from V and 8 bases from J; bases unmatched to any gene: 17. The CDR3 reads CASSPARLAGGTGDEQFF. For the CDR3, the DNA is TGTGCCAGCAGCCCAGCACGGCTAGCGGGAGGAACTGGGGATGAGCAGTTCTTC.

This clone came up a few times. The gene calls are TRBV6-5 and TRBJ1-1; no clear D gene. This CDR3 is 15 amino acids long. Germline V gene sequence: CDR1 MNHEY, CDR2 SVGAGI. The V end was cut by 0 bases, the J end by 5 bases, with 13 bases between. CDR3 region: CASSYSISSRTEAFF. CDR3 coding DNA: TGTGCCAGCAGTTACTCGATTTCGTCGCGGACTGAAGCTTTCTTT.

This clone was found a few times. The chain combines TRBV30 with TRBJ2-1; 7 bases fit TRBD2. From germline, CDR1 is GTSNPN and CDR2 SVGIG (reference sequence). Losses at the gene ends were 5 bases for V and 7 bases for J; bases not matched to a gene: 5. The CDR3 runs 12 residues. This CDR3 reads CAWSRELNEQFF. CDR3 in DNA: TGTGCCTGGTCGCGGGAGCTGAATGAGCAGTTCTTC.

This chain joins TRBV27 and TRBJ2-5, with TRBD2 matching 7 bases. Germline V gene lookup returns CDR1 MNHEY and CDR2 SMNVEV (reference sequence). The CDR3 has 15 amino acids. Germline trimming cut 1 base from V and 6 bases from J; bases unmatched to any gene: 8. DNA for the CDR3: TGTGCCAGCAGTTTATTATTGGGAGGGTTAAAGACCCAGTACTTC. Its protein is CASSLLLGGLKTQYF.